These T cell receptor beta chains were read from a single sample in a study of blood T cell repertoires in COVID-19. Profiling relied on immunoSEQ multiplex PCR, and the TCRdb table lists in-frame clones only, not all of them. Of approximately 250,000 clones listed, less than 90% were seen once; the top ten hold less than 2%. Source material: peripheral blood. The receptors were gathered from a woman in her 40s who had recovered from COVID-19. Both conserved end residues are part of each CDR3. A D gene is named only where the DNA matches it firmly. Clone size is stated in some rows and not others, as once, few, many or a class when expanded.

D gene	V gene	clone size	J gene	CDR3 protein	CDR3 DNA
TRBD1	TRBV4-1	NA	TRBJ1-4	CASRSRGRGRPTNEKLFF	TGCGCCAGCAGAAGCCGGGGCAGGGGGAGGCCAACTAATGAAAAACTGTTTTTT
TRBD1	TRBV6-5	NA	TRBJ2-1	CASSRDRASYNEQFF	TGTGCCAGCAGTAGGGACAGGGCCTCCTACAATGAGCAGTTCTTC
NA	TRBV4-1	NA	TRBJ1-2	CASSQVSGNAGYTF	TGCGCCAGCAGCCAAGTATCAGGGAATGCGGGCTACACCTTC
NA	TRBV10-3	NA	TRBJ1-2	CAIGGTNYGYTF	TGTGCCATCGGAGGGACTAACTATGGCTACACCTTC
TRBD1	TRBV28	NA	TRBJ2-1	CASSTRFGQGREQFF	TGTGCCAGCAGTACAAGATTTGGACAGGGGCGTGAGCAGTTCTTC
NA	TRBV2	few	TRBJ2-1	CASRAGGSYNEQFF	TGTGCCAGCAGGGCCGGGGGCTCCTACAATGAGCAGTTCTTC
NA	TRBV6-6	NA	TRBJ1-3	CASRYPGNTIYF	TGTGCCAGCAGGTATCCTGGAAACACCATATATTTT
NA	TRBV21-1	NA	TRBJ2-3	CASRDPGTASTDTQYF	TGTGCCAGCAGAGACCCCGGGACAGCTAGCACAGATACGCAGTATTTT
TRBD1	TRBV9	few	TRBJ2-7	CASSRDGTGSYEQYF	TGTGCCAGCAGCCGAGATGGGACAGGCTCCTACGAGCAGTACTTC
NA	TRBV5-1	NA	TRBJ2-5	CASSLVGSQETQYF	TGCGCCAGCAGCTTGGTTGGCAGCCAAGAGACCCAGTACTTC
TRBD2	TRBV6-5	NA	TRBJ2-7	CASRPTGLESHEQYF	TGTGCCAGCAGGCCCACGGGACTAGAGTCCCACGAGCAGTACTTC
NA	TRBV9	NA	TRBJ1-2	CASSVGGLNYGYTF	TGTGCCAGCAGCGTAGGAGGGCTTAACTATGGCTACACCTTC
NA	TRBV2	NA	TRBJ2-1	CATKIVSYNEQFF	TGTGCCACCAAGATAGTGTCCTACAATGAGCAGTTCTTC
NA	TRBV5-1	NA	TRBJ1-3	CASSEKGNTIYF	TGCGCCAGCAGCGAGAAGGGAAACACCATATATTTT